The 17 T cell receptor beta chains below come from one sample, sequenced in a study of identical twins. TCRdb processed the 5' RACE reads anew with MiXCR; each CDR3 protein has one entry. Of more than 650,000 distinct CDR3 sequences in the sample, roughly 6% were seen once. The specimen was naive T cells sorted from blood. The source is a man aged 18 to 30 in good health.

This chain joins TRBV25-1 and TRBJ1-2; 9 bases match TRBD1. The CDR3 is made up of 17 amino acids. V trimming: 2 bases; J trimming: 4 bases; junction bases outside the gene matches: 11. Germline-derived CDR1 and CDR2 are MGHDK and SYGVNS. The CDR3 loop reads CASSEASSGTGTYGYTF. The CDR3 DNA reads TGTGCCAGCAGTGAAGCGTCCTCGGGGACAGGGACCTATGGCTACACCTTC.

This clonotype was seen at least ten times. V gene TRBV7-8 combines with J gene TRBJ1-1; D not resolved. The germline V and J ends were trimmed by 6 bases and 3 bases, with 8 bases remaining between them. Per germline, CDR1 SGHVS and CDR2 FQNEAQ. CDR3 length equals 12 residues. CDR3 amino acids: CASSSWDTEAFF. The CDR3 DNA follows: TGTGCCAGCAGTTCCTGGGACACTGAAGCTTTCTTT.

This chain links TRBV24-1 with TRBJ2-1, with D unresolved. Trimming removed 4 bases at V and 11 bases at J, with 14 bases between. The length of the CDR3 is 13 residues. The germline CDR1 and CDR2 sequences are KGHDR and SFDVKD. As DNA, the CDR3 is TGTGCCACCAGTGACCCCCGGGTCACGCAGCAGTTCTTC. Translation gives CATSDPRVTQQFF.

This clonotype was picked up many times. The V call is TRBV28, the J call TRBJ2-7, with D perhaps given as TRBD1 or TRBD2 (5 bases each). Germline V gene data show CDR1 as MDHEN and CDR2 as SYDVKM. V lost 7 bases and J 0 bases, leaving 10 bases between the germline ends. The CDR3 is made up of 13 amino acids. CDR3 amino acids: CASMAGSSYEQYV. The CDR3 region has the DNA TGTGCCAGCATGGCAGGGAGCTCCTACGAGCAGTACGTC.

This clonotype was detected ten times or more. This CDR3 reads CASSVDGSPYNEQFF. The CDR3 DNA reads TGTGCCAGCAGCGTAGATGGCTCCCCATACAATGAGCAGTTCTTC. The rearrangement uses TRBV9 and TRBJ2-1, with D uncertain. The germline gives CDR1 SGDLS, CDR2 YYNGEE. This CDR3 spans 15 amino acids. V lost 0 bases to trimming and J lost 4 bases, with 11 bases between them.

There are many counts of this clonotype. A read error may produce the germline difference seen at one junction end. The chain has TRBV12-3 or TRBV12-4 and TRBJ2-5; D not resolved. The CDR3 sequence is 11 residues long. CDR3 region: CASSMRESQYF. The DNA for the CDR3 is TGTGCCAGCAGTATGAGAGAGAGCCAGTACTTC.

This clonotype was seen at least ten times. The chain couples TRBV9 to TRBJ1-1; 9 bases match TRBD1. The CDR3 is 15 residues long. V gave up 3 bases and J gave up 3 bases; unmatched junction bases: 6. In germline, CDR1 is SGDLS, CDR2 YYNGEE. The CDR3 here is CASSAAGQGYTEAFF. The CDR3 nucleotides are TGTGCCAGCAGCGCCGCGGGACAGGGTTACACTGAAGCTTTCTTT.

In this sample, this clonotype turned up many times. V is TRBV24-1 and J is TRBJ2-2; D gene ambiguous. The CDR3 covers 14 residues. Germline V gene lookup returns CDR1 KGHDR and CDR2 SFDVKD. Trimming cost V 3 bases and J 1 base, with 5 bases left between them. CDR3 nucleotide sequence: TGTGCCACCAGTGATCGGCGGAACACCGGGGAGCTGTTTTTT. Translating gives CATSDRRNTGELFF.

This clonotype was picked up a small number of times. The chain joins TRBV5-6 to TRBJ2-7, with a possible D match to TRBD1 (8 bases). The germline V gene has CDR1 SGHDT and CDR2 YYEEEE. V lost 4 bases and J lost 6, with 32 bases in between. The CDR3 runs to 19 residues. This chain's CDR3 is CASSPRHRGGRLVLTEQYF. The CDR3 DNA follows: TGTGCCAGCAGCCCCCGACACAGGGGGGGCCGACTAGTCCTCACCGAGCAGTACTTC.

This clonotype was observed at least ten times. The chain recombines TRBV28 with TRBJ2-7; 7 nucleotides agree with TRBD1. V shed 6 bases and J 2 bases; nucleotides not matched to a gene: 10. The CDR3 length is 15 residues. Looked up from germline, CDR1 is MDHEN and CDR2 is SYDVKM. The CDR3 region is CASRNLRDSPYEQYF. The CDR3 nucleotides read TGTGCCAGCAGGAATCTCCGGGACAGCCCCTACGAGCAGTACTTC.

This clonotype was seen more than once but under ten times. The chain joins TRBV20-1 to TRBJ2-1; 11 nucleotides agree with TRBD2. Germline V lookup: CDR1 DFQATT, CDR2 SNEGSKA (reference sequence). The CDR3 extends over 16 amino acids. With 2 bases clipped from V and 4 bases from J, the junction kept 7 bases outside the gene matches. In nucleotides, the CDR3 is TGCAGTGCTAGATCGACTAGCGGGACATATTACAATGAGCAGTTCTTC. As protein: CSARSTSGTYYNEQFF.

This clonotype was recorded at least ten times. The chain uses TRBV6-1 and TRBJ2-2, with TRBD1 as a possible D gene (6 bases). Trimming took off 10 bases at V and 0 bases at J, with 12 bases between the two ends. This CDR3 has 14 residues. Germline CDR1 MNHNS, CDR2 SASEGT. CDR3 in amino acids: CATSGTPNTGELFF. The CDR3 DNA reads as TGTGCCACATCGGGGACACCGAACACCGGGGAGCTGTTTTTT.

This clonotype was observed many times. The chain employs TRBV5-1 and TRBJ2-1, with 11 bases matching TRBD2. The CDR3 runs to 15 residues. CDR1 is SGHRS, CDR2 YFSETQ, per germline. Losses at the gene ends were 4 bases for V and 10 bases for J; bases not matched to a gene: 10. CDR3 in amino acids: CASSLTSGSGEEQFF. DNA of the CDR3: TGCGCCAGCAGCCTCACTAGCGGGAGTGGAGAAGAGCAGTTCTTC.

Comments on this clonotype: This may arise from a read error, as a much more abundant clone is one base away. The CDR3 does not close with the conserved phenylalanine or tryptophan, likely indicating a read error. The chain links TRBV24-1 to TRBJ2-1; TRBD1 is a possible D gene (6 bases). The V end was cut by 3 bases, the J end by 8 bases, with 7 bases between. Germline V gene data show CDR1 as KGHDR and CDR2 as SFDVKD. CDR3 length equals 12 residues. CDR3 sequence reads: CATSDQGYEQFS. The CDR3 DNA reads TGTGCCACCAGTGATCAGGGGTATGAGCAGTTCTCC.

This clonotype came up many times. The chain combines TRBV7-2 with TRBJ2-3; TRBD2 matches at 9 bases. V lost 5 bases, J lost 5 bases, and 8 bases stayed unmatched. The CDR3 extends over 15 amino acids. From germline, CDR1 is SGHTA and CDR2 FQGNSA. The CDR3 spells CASSGVAGALDTQYF. The CDR3 DNA is TGTGCCAGCAGCGGAGTAGCGGGAGCATTAGATACGCAGTATTTT.

This clonotype was seen repeatedly, ten times or more. The V gene is TRBV5-4, the J gene TRBJ2-2; the D call may be TRBD1 or TRBD2 (5 bases each). Germline CDR1 and CDR2: SGHNT and YYREEE (reference sequence). Trimming removed 2 bases from V and 3 bases from J, with 11 bases in between. The CDR3 covers 15 residues. The CDR3, as DNA: TGTGCCAGCAGCTTTCGGCAGGGAGACACCGGGGAGCTGTTTTTT. Its protein is CASSFRQGDTGELFF. The full variable domain, its missing parts supplied by reference TRBV5-4 and TRBJ2-2, is ETGVTQSPTHLIKTRGQQVTLRCSSQSGHNTVSWYQQALGQGPQFIFQYYREEENGRGNFPPRFSGLQFPNYSSELNVNALELDDSALYLCASSFRQGDTGELFFGEGSRLTVL.

The chain is built from TRBV30 and TRBJ2-7; D may match TRBD1 or TRBD2 (5 bases each). CDR3 length: 12 residues. The ends were cut back, 0 bases at V and 7 bases at J, with 10 bases in the middle. CDR1 and CDR2 from the germline V gene are GTSNPN and SVGIG (reference sequence). This CDR3 is CAWSVEGREQYF. CDR3 bases: TGTGCCTGGAGTGTTGAGGGGAGAGAGCAGTACTTC.